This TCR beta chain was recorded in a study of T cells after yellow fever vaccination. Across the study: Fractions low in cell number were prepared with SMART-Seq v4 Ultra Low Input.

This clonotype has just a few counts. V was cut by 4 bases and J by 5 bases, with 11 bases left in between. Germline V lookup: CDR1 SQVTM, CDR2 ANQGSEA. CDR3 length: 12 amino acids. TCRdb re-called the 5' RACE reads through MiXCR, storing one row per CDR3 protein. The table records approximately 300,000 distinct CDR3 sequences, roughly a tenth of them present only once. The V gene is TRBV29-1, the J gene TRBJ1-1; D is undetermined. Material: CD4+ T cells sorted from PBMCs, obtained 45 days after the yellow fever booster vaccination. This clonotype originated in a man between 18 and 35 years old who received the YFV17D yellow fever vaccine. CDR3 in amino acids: CSVVYQGTEAFF. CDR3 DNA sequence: TGCAGCGTTGTATACCAAGGGACTGAAGCTTTCTTT.